One sample yielded the 4 T cell receptor beta chains listed below, sequenced in a study of Graves' ophthalmopathy and Graves' hyperthyroidism. RNA transcripts served as template for amplifying TCR beta CDR3 sequences. The first-round RT-PCR employed HTBI primers together with the Qiagen OneStep RT-PCR kit. A multiplex PCR was then performed as the second round. MiXCR, applied by TCRdb to the multiplex PCR reads, yields one record per CDR3 protein. Of just over 400,000 distinct CDR3 sequences listed, 20% to 25% were seen once; the top ten hold roughly 3%. Material: peripheral blood. The receptors stem from a woman under 30 with stable Graves' hyperthyroidism.

The chain employs TRBV12-3 or TRBV12-4 and TRBJ2-7; TRBD1 agrees at 12 bases. Unmatched junction bases numbered 10, after V lost 4 bases and J lost 6 bases. The CDR3 runs 16 residues. DNA of the CDR3: TGTGCCAGCAGTTCCCTGCCGGGACAGGGGGCTGGCGAGCAGTACTTC. Translating it yields CASSSLPGQGAGEQYF.

The chain couples TRBV4-1 to TRBJ2-5, with 8 positions matching TRBD2. This CDR3 contains 13 residues. Trimming took 4 bases from V and 9 from J; bases not matched to a gene: 7. CDR1 is MGHRA, CDR2 YSYEKL, per germline. As DNA, the CDR3 is TGCGCCAGCAGCCCGGGAGGGAAGGGGGCCCAGTACTTC. Its protein product is CASSPGGKGAQYF.

This clonotype was detected ten times or more. The rearrangement uses TRBV27 and TRBJ2-7; no clear D. Per germline, CDR1 MNHEY and CDR2 SMNVEV (reference sequence). V gave up 5 bases and J gave up 0 bases, with 8 bases separating them. The CDR3 sequence is 13 residues long. For the CDR3, the DNA is TGTGCCAGCAGTCCGGTGAGCTCCTACGAGCAGTACTTC. Protein: CASSPVSSYEQYF.

Many counts were recorded for this clonotype. This chain's CDR3 is CASSLAPPLSAGEQYF. In DNA form, the CDR3 reads TGTGCCAGCAGCTTAGCCCCCCCTTTGTCCGCGGGAGAGCAGTACTTC. The rearrangement uses TRBV7-9 and TRBJ2-7, with a possible D match to TRBD2 (6 bases). Germline loops: CDR1 SEHNR, CDR2 FQNEAQ (reference sequence). The CDR3 runs 16 residues. V dropped 0 bases and J dropped 7 bases, with 19 bases sitting between them. Filled out from reference TRBV7-9 and TRBJ2-7, the complete variable domain reads DTGVSQNPRHKITKRGQNVTFRCDPISEHNRLYWYRQTLGQGPEFLTYFQNEAQLEKSRLLSDRFSAERPKGSFSTLEIQRTEQGDSAMYLCASSLAPPLSAGEQYFGPGTRLTVT.